This T cell receptor beta chain was sequenced during a study of T cells in Graves' hyperthyroidism and ophthalmopathy. About the research overall: Once the initial diagnosis was made, peripheral blood was obtained before any treatment.

General study findings and limits: Model-based prediction identified ophthalmopathy a median roughly six months prior to its onset.

With a duration under 2 months, the hyperthyroidism was newly diagnosed in patients aged 18 to 65. This clonotype was seen ten or more times. Its target is not known. TCR beta CDR3 regions were amplified from RNA transcripts. First-round RT-PCR targeting the TCR CDR3 was performed with the HTBI primer set. One entry per CDR3 protein results from TCRdb running MiXCR on the multiplex PCR reads. The sample shows a few hundred thousand distinct CDR3 sequences, under 15% of them seen only once. The sequencing input was blood. The clonotype comes from a woman under 40 with Graves' hyperthyroidism.

The CDR3 DNA reads as TGTGCCAGCAGCCTCCTCGGGGGCCTCTACACTGGGGCCAACGTCCTGACTTTC. Residues: CASSLLGGLYTGANVLTF. The chain recombines TRBV3-1 with TRBJ2-6; D possibly matches TRBD1 or TRBD2 (6 bases each). This CDR3 spans 18 amino acids. Per the germline V gene, CDR1 is LGHDT and CDR2 is YNNKEL (reference sequence). Trimming removed 4 bases at V and 2 bases at J, with 18 bases between.